This TCR beta chain comes out of a study of blood T cell repertoires in COVID-19. The ends lost 6 bases at V and 2 bases at J; junction bases unmatched: 5. The CDR3 runs to 14 residues. CDR1 and CDR2 (germline): MDHEN, SYDVKM. As originally analysed: Reference gene primer amplification yielded estimated nucleated cell counts. Generated by immunoSEQ multiplex PCR, the TCRdb table keeps only in-frame clones and is missing some. That table gives V, J and clone size, and the DNA gave D and trimming. The sample lists some 200,000 clones; about 82% were seen once. The chain has TRBV28 and TRBJ2-7; 9 bases align to TRBD1. Sequencing was done on a sample of peripheral blood. This clonotype was obtained from a man aged 55 to 70 with COVID-19, enrolled during active disease. CDR3 nucleotides: TGTGCCAGCAGCCTGGGACAGGGCCCCTACGAGCAGTACTTC. This encodes CASSLGQGPYEQYF.